This record concerns one T cell receptor beta chain sequence. This sample is part of a study of ipilimumab plus nivolumab after autologous stem cell transplantation. The data were produced by immunoSEQ multiplex PCR, yet TCRdb's version contains in-frame clones alone and is incomplete. The data contain roughly 25,000 clones, approximately 86% of them singletons. The sample consisted of PBMCs, taken in a trial of ipilimumab plus nivolumab as post-transplant consolidation. The TCR was taken from a male donor with diffuse large B-cell lymphoma.

The CDR3 is CASSLTLYEQYF. CDR3 coding DNA: TGTGCCAGCAGCCTTACGCTCTACGAGCAGTACTTC. The J gene is TRBJ2-7, the V gene TRBV2; D remains ambiguous. Germline V CDR1 and CDR2: SNHLY, FYNNEI. The CDR3 consists of 12 residues. Trimming shortened V by 6 bases and J by 3 bases, and 9 bases separated the two germline ends.